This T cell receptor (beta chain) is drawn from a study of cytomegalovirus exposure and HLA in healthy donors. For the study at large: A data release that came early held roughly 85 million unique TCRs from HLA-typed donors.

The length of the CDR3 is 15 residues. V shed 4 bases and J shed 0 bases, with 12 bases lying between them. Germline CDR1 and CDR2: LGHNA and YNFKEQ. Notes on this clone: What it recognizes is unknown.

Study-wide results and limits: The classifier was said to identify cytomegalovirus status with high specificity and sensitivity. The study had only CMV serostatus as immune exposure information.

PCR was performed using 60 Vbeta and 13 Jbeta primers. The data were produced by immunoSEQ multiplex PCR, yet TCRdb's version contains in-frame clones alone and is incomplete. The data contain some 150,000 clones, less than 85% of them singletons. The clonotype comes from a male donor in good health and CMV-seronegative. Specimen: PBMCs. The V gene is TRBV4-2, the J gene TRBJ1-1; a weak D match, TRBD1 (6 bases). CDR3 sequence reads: CASSRPGQLNTEAFF. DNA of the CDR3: TGTGCCAGCAGCCGTCCGGGACAACTGAACACTGAAGCTTTCTTT.